The clone carrying this T cell receptor beta chain was seen repeatedly, ten times or more. Its antigen is still unknown. The CDR3 loop spans 11 amino acids. Germline CDR1 and CDR2: SGHTS and YDEGEE. V dropped 5 bases and J dropped 5 bases, with 5 bases sitting between them. Profiling of TCR beta VDJ combinations and CDR3 sequences used genomic DNA as template. TCRdb passed the reads through MiXCR, listing each CDR3 protein once. The data show 150,000 to 200,000 distinct CDR3 sequences, about three fifths seen once. These data originate in a study of CD8+CD57+ T cells in acquired aplastic anemia. Study-level background: Mean yield of DNA from sorted CD4+ and CD8+ cells was roughly 3.4 ug. Healthy donor CD4+ cell samples had a mean of around 10 million reads.

Study-level points and caveats: Patients and controls were found to share roughly 31 CD8+ CDR3 sequences.

V usage is TRBV5-8 and J usage is TRBJ2-1; D gene uncertain. The material sequenced was sorted CD4+, CD8+, or CD8+CD57+ T cells (not recorded which) from PBMCs. The TCR was taken from a human donor in good health. The CDR3 region is CASRDNNEQFF. In DNA form, the CDR3 reads TGTGCCAGCAGGGATAACAATGAGCAGTTCTTC. Variable domain in full (rest from reference TRBV5-8 and TRBJ2-1): EAGVTQSPTHLIKTRGQQATLRCSPISGHTSVYWYQQALGLGLQFLLWYDEGEERNRGNFPPRFSGRQFPNYSSELNVNALELEDSALYLCASRDNNEQFFGPGTRLTVL.